This T cell receptor beta chain originates from a study of cytomegalovirus exposure and HLA in healthy donors. Study-level background: In terms of ancestry, the Caucasian-associated cluster contained roughly 80% of the 300 to 400 genotyped donors.

With regard to this clone: Its antigen is unknown.

Primers for the PCR totalled 60 Vbeta and 13 Jbeta. This table comes from immunoSEQ multiplex PCR, and its TCRdb copy is limited to in-frame clones, with some not included. The top ten clones hold around 1.8% of a sample with around 50,000 clones, about 79% of them seen once. This CDR3 has 13 residues. In germline, CDR1 is SNHLY, CDR2 FYNNEI. V lost 1 base to trimming and J lost 3 bases, with 6 bases between them. Whole-study findings and limits: According to a later analysis, most TCR beta chains associated with CMV appeared HLA-restricted. Association of a missense DCLRE1C variant with TCR beta V- and J-gene trimming was reported in a later analysis.

Sequenced input: PBMCs. This chain links TRBV2 with TRBJ2-5; a weak D match, TRBD2 (6 bases). This clonotype was sampled from a middle-aged man in good health and CMV-seronegative. In nucleotides, the CDR3 is TGTGCCAGCAGTGAAGGGAGGGAAGAGACCCAGTACTTC. It yields the protein CASSEGREETQYF.